This T cell receptor (beta chain) was sequenced for a study of molecular identifiers for immune sequencing clone quantification. Study-wide results and limits: Whereas naive cells kept under 1% of molecules in clones above 20 RNA copies, such clones held over 97% in effectors.

This clonotype was recorded many times. Its antigen is unidentified. TCRdb re-called the PCR reads through MiXCR, storing one row per CDR3 protein. This table holds about 330,000 distinct CDR3 sequences, about 22% found once. The ends were cut back, 0 bases at V and 1 base at J, with 8 bases in the middle. CDR3 length: 15 residues. The germline gives CDR1 MGHRA, CDR2 YSYEKL. The chain employs TRBV4-1 and TRBJ2-3; D not certain. Material for sequencing was naive CD8+ T cells from blood, with Jurkat cell RNA spiked in. The subset denotes: FACS-sorted CD8+CD4-CCR7+CD45RA+ naive T cells. This clonotype was sampled from a human donor in good health. Some libraries in this study had Jurkat cell RNA spiked in. The CDR3 spells CASSQENRGTDTQYF. DNA of the CDR3: TGCGCCAGCAGCCAAGAGAACCGAGGCACAGATACGCAGTATTTT.